This T cell receptor (beta chain) was found in a study of cytomegalovirus exposure and HLA in healthy donors. The study's findings and limits: Prior analysis indicated that the majority of TCR beta V segments exhibited productivity approximately 87% or approximately 30% of the time.

PCR was performed using 60 Vbeta and 13 Jbeta primers. The repertoire was sequenced with immunoSEQ multiplex PCR; TCRdb's copy has only in-frame clones and lacks some. The repertoire holds some 150,000 clones, with roughly four fifths as singletons. With respect to this clone: Its specificity is not known.

The V gene's germline CDR1 is SGHDT and CDR2 YYEEEE. The J segment lost 5 bases and the V segment lost 3 bases, leaving 5 bases of the junction unmatched. This CDR3 has 14 amino acids. The gene calls are TRBV5-6 and TRBJ2-3, with 8 bases that match TRBD2. This clonotype was obtained from a female donor in good health and CMV-seropositive. Sequenced material: PBMCs. CDR3 sequence (DNA): TGTGCCAGCAGCTGGGGACTAGTGAAAGATACGCAGTATTTT. The encoded protein is CASSWGLVKDTQYF.